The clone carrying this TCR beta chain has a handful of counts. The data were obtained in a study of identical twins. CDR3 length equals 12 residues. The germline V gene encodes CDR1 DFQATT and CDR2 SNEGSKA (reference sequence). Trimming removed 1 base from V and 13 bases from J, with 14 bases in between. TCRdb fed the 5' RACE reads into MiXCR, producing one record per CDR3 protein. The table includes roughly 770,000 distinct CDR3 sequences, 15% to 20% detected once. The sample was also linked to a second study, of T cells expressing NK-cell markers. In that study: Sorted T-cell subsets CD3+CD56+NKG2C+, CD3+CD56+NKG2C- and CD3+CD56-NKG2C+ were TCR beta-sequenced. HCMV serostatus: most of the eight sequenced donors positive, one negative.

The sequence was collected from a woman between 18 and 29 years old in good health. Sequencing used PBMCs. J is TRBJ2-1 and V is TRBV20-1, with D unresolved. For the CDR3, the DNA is TGCAGTGCTAGAGCGGGCGAGATGCCCCAGTTCTTC. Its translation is CSARAGEMPQFF.